This T cell receptor beta chain was retrieved from a study of blood T cell repertoires in COVID-19. The assay was immunoSEQ multiplex PCR, and TCRdb's table has in-frame clones only and misses some. The sample has roughly 140,000 clones; around 87% are singletons. The length of the CDR3 is 13 residues. Germline CDR1 is GTSNPN and CDR2 is SVGIG (reference sequence). Trimming shortened V by 1 base and J by 6 bases, and 13 bases separated the two germline ends. The clonotype comes from a woman aged 40 to 49 with acute or convalescent COVID-19. The rearrangement links TRBV30 to TRBJ2-7; no definite D call. Material: peripheral blood. The CDR3 nucleotides are TGTGCCTGGAGTGGTGACAACACTGGCGAGCAGTACTTC. It translates to CAWSGDNTGEQYF. Looking up the rest from reference TRBV30 and TRBJ2-7 gives the full variable domain: SQTIHQWPATLVQPVGSPLSLECTVEGTSNPNLYWYRQAAGRGLQLLFYSVGIGQISSEVPQNLSASRPQDRQFILSSKKLLLSDSGFYLCAWSGDNTGEQYFGPGTRLTVT.